Following are 26 T cell receptor beta chains from one sample sequenced in a study of blood T cell repertoires in COVID-19. Clones were sequenced by immunoSEQ multiplex PCR, and TCRdb holds only the in-frame ones, with some missing. This table has some 300,000 clones, roughly nine tenths appearing once. The sequencing sample was made of PBMCs or T cells enriched from blood (not recorded which). These receptors were collected from a woman in her 30s who had been exposed to COVID-19.

The chain joins TRBV4-3 to TRBJ2-5; D is perhaps TRBD2 (6 bases). The CDR3 has 16 amino acids. Trimming took off 1 base at V and 1 base at J, with 13 bases between the two ends. Germline assignment: CDR1 LGHNA and CDR2 YSLEER. The CDR3 DNA reads TGCGCCAGCAGCCAAGGGTTAGGAGGGACCCAAGAGACCCAGTACTTC. Its translation is CASSQGLGGTQETQYF.

The DNA for the CDR3 is TGCGCCAGCAGCTTGAATCCGGGACAGAACACTGAAGCTTTCTTT. Translated: CASSLNPGQNTEAFF. J is TRBJ1-1 and V is TRBV5-1; possible D gene TRBD1, 6 bases. The length of the CDR3 is 15 residues. CDR1 and CDR2 (germline): SGHRS, YFSETQ. V shed 1 base and J shed 1 base, with 11 bases lying between them.

The genes are TRBV7-9 and TRBJ1-1, with a weak D call TRBD1 (5 bases). The CDR3 covers 13 residues. V shed 5 bases and J shed 1 base, with 8 bases lying between them. Germline-derived CDR1 and CDR2 are SEHNR and FQNEAQ (reference sequence). CDR3 sequence: CASSPGANTEAFF. The CDR3 DNA reads as TGTGCCAGCAGCCCTGGGGCGAACACTGAAGCTTTCTTT. Using reference TRBV7-9 and TRBJ1-1 for the parts outside the CDR3, the full variable domain is DTGVSQNPRHKITKRGQNVTFRCDPISEHNRLYWYRQTLGQGPEFLTYFQNEAQLEKSRLLSDRFSAERPKGSFSTLEIQRTEQGDSAMYLCASSPGANTEAFFGQGTRLTVV.

The chain couples TRBV5-1 to TRBJ1-2, with TRBD1 identical over 7 bases. Germline trimming cut 4 bases from V and 0 bases from J; bases unmatched to any gene: 15. Germline-derived CDR1 and CDR2 are SGHRS and YFSETQ. The CDR3 totals 18 residues. CDR3 amino acids: CASSPPIRRQGSNYGYTF. Here the CDR3 DNA reads TGCGCCAGCAGCCCCCCTATTCGGCGACAGGGATCTAACTATGGCTACACCTTC.

The chain's CDR3 is CASRSDRDTEAFF. The CDR3 DNA reads as TGTGCCAGCAGATCCGACAGGGACACTGAAGCTTTCTTT. V usage is TRBV12-3 or TRBV12-4 and J usage is TRBJ1-1; TRBD1 matches 7 bases. V shed 6 bases, J shed 3 bases, and the junction held 4 bases outside the gene matches. This CDR3 is 13 amino acids long.

The chain recombines TRBV11-2 with TRBJ2-5; TRBD2 matches 7 bases. The CDR3 is 14 residues long. Per the germline V gene, CDR1 is SGHAT and CDR2 is FQNNGV. After removal of 5 bases from V and 7 bases from J, the junction contained 10 bases not matched to a gene. CDR3 nucleotide sequence: TGTGCCAGCAGCCCGATGACTAGCTGGGGGACCCAGTACTTC. Amino acids: CASSPMTSWGTQYF.

This chain links TRBV6-5 with TRBJ2-1; D not certain. Germline V gives CDR1 MNHEY, CDR2 SVGAGI. Trimming cost V 2 bases and J 5 bases, with 13 bases left between them. This CDR3 has 15 amino acids. The CDR3 sequence: CASSYSGLVNNEQFF. DNA of the CDR3: TGTGCCAGCAGTTACAGTGGGCTGGTTAACAATGAGCAGTTCTTC.

In DNA form, the CDR3 reads TGTGCCAGCAGGGTGGGAGGGGGGAGCTCCTACAATGAGCAGTTCTTC. It yields the protein CASRVGGGSSYNEQFF. The V and J genes are TRBV7-2 and TRBJ2-1; D perhaps matches TRBD2 (7 bases). Per germline, CDR1 SGHTA and CDR2 FQGNSA. The germline V and J ends were trimmed by 6 bases and 0 bases, with 15 bases remaining between them. The CDR3 is 16 residues long.

The V call is TRBV7-3, the J call TRBJ2-1; TRBD2 might be the D (5 bases). The CDR3 has 15 amino acids. Germline V CDR1 and CDR2: SGHTA, FQGTGA. V was cut by 5 bases and J by 3 bases, with 14 bases left in between. CDR3 bases: TGTGCCAGCAGCCTCCCGGGGTCCCGCTACAATGAGCAGTTCTTC. Its translation: CASSLPGSRYNEQFF.

The chain couples TRBV6-6 to TRBJ2-5, with 7 bases fitting TRBD2. The CDR3 extends over 15 amino acids. V was clipped by 6 bases and J by 1 base; unmatched bases: 8. CDR1 MNHNY and CDR2 SVGAGI come from the germline V gene (reference sequence). The CDR3 bases are TGTGCCAGCAGGAAAAGCGGGGCCAGCCAAGAGACCCAGTACTTC. Translation gives CASRKSGASQETQYF.

This clone was counted between two and nine times. CDR3 protein: CASSLQGVRVYGYTF. CDR3 coding DNA: TGTGCCAGCAGCCTACAGGGGGTGAGGGTCTATGGCTACACCTTC. This sequence joins TRBV13 and TRBJ1-2; the match to TRBD1 covers 8 bases. The germline CDR1 and CDR2 sequences are PRHDT and FYEKMQ (reference sequence). Trimming removed 5 bases from V and 4 bases from J; junction bases left unmatched: 9. The CDR3 sequence is 15 residues long.

The chain is built from TRBV5-1 and TRBJ2-1; 9 nucleotides match TRBD1. This CDR3 is built from 15 residues. Germline values: CDR1 SGHRS, CDR2 YFSETQ. Losses at the gene ends were 3 bases for V and 4 bases for J; bases not matched to a gene: 5. The CDR3 loop reads CASSSQGAVYNEQFF. CDR3 DNA sequence: TGCGCCAGCAGCTCACAGGGGGCGGTTTACAATGAGCAGTTCTTC.

This clone was observed a single time. A junction boundary mismatches the germline segment, possibly from a read error. The J gene is TRBJ2-1, the V gene TRBV6-5; 9 bases are a match to TRBD1. Germline V gives CDR1 MNHEY, CDR2 SVGAGI. The CDR3 runs to 13 residues. The CDR3: CASSYFLGQGMIF. As DNA, the CDR3 is TGTGCCAGCAGTTACTTTTTGGGACAGGGCATGATCTTC.

The genes are TRBV5-1 and TRBJ1-2, with 9 bases that match TRBD1. V was pared by 4 bases and J by 4 bases, with 8 bases of the junction left unmatched. The CDR3 runs to 15 residues. The V gene's germline CDR1 is SGHRS and CDR2 YFSETQ. The CDR3 DNA follows: TGCGCCAGCAGCCCGTGGACAGGGGCGATCTATGGCTACACCTTC. Amino acid sequence: CASSPWTGAIYGYTF.

This clone was found once. The CDR3 bases are TGTGCCAGCAGCCCCGGACAGTTTAACACTGAAGCTTTCTTT. Translating it yields CASSPGQFNTEAFF. The chain recombines TRBV7-3 with TRBJ1-1, with D maybe TRBD1 (6 bases). With 5 bases removed from V and 2 bases from J, the gap between germline ends came to 12 bases. The CDR3 length is 14 residues. Germline V gene data show CDR1 as SGHTA and CDR2 as FQGTGA. The whole variable domain, filled in from reference TRBV7-3 and TRBJ1-1, reads GAGVSQTPSNKVTEKGKYVELRCDPISGHTALYWYRQSLGQGPEFLIYFQGTGAADDSGLPNDRFFAVRPEGSVSTLKIQRTERGDSAVYLCASSPGQFNTEAFFGQGTRLTVV.

The V and J genes are TRBV5-8 and TRBJ2-5; unclear D gene. Trimming left V 1 base short and J 0 bases short, with 7 bases between. Germline V lookup: CDR1 SGHTS, CDR2 YDEGEE. There are 14 residues in the CDR3. The CDR3: CASSLTEYQETQYF. CDR3 nucleotide sequence: TGTGCCAGCAGCTTGACAGAGTACCAAGAGACCCAGTACTTC.

The chain has TRBV24-1 and TRBJ2-3; tentatively, D is TRBD1 (6 bases). V shed 3 bases and J shed 3 bases, with 18 bases lying between them. The germline V gene encodes CDR1 KGHDR and CDR2 SFDVKD. The CDR3 is made up of 17 amino acids. The CDR3 DNA follows: TGTGCCACCAGTGATCGCTATGACAGGCTAAGGACAGATACGCAGTATTTT. Its protein product is CATSDRYDRLRTDTQYF.

The genes are TRBV9 and TRBJ2-1; TRBD1 is a possible D gene (5 bases). Germline V lookup: CDR1 SGDLS, CDR2 YYNGEE. The CDR3 is made up of 14 amino acids. The germline V and J ends were trimmed by 6 bases and 9 bases, with 19 bases remaining between them. The DNA of the CDR3 is TGTGCCAGCACCCCTTTTTTGTCGGACACTGAGCAGTTCTTC. Translation gives CASTPFLSDTEQFF.

This clone was counted once. This rearrangement joins TRBV2 to TRBJ1-1, with D possibly being TRBD1 (6 bases). Trimming shortened V by 7 bases and J by 0 bases, and 12 bases separated the two germline ends. The CDR3 contains 14 residues. CDR1 is SNHLY, CDR2 FYNNEI, per germline. DNA of the CDR3: TGTGCCAGCACTCCCTGGGGGCTGAACACTGAAGCTTTCTTT. Translated: CASTPWGLNTEAFF.

The gene calls are TRBV3-1 (or the pseudogene TRBV3-2) and TRBJ1-4, with 9 bases fitting TRBD1. Germline V gives CDR1 LGHDT, CDR2 YNNKEL (reference sequence). This CDR3 has 15 amino acids. With 3 bases clipped from V and 7 bases from J, the junction kept 6 bases outside the gene matches. The CDR3 DNA reads TGTGCCAGCAGCCACATCCGGGACAGGGCTGAAAAACTGTTTTTT. Amino acid sequence: CASSHIRDRAEKLFF.

This rearrangement joins TRBV25-1 to TRBJ1-2; 7 bases are a match to TRBD1. The CDR3 sequence is 15 residues long. Trimming took 4 bases from V and 3 from J; bases not matched to a gene: 8. Germline V gene sequence: CDR1 MGHDK, CDR2 SYGVNS. DNA for the CDR3: TGTGCCAGCAGTGCCTACAGGGGACACCACTATGGCTACACCTTC. It yields the protein CASSAYRGHHYGYTF.

This clone has only a few counts. V usage is TRBV5-1 and J usage is TRBJ1-3; D call uncertain. The CDR3 is made up of 15 amino acids. Germline-derived CDR1 and CDR2 are SGHRS and YFSETQ. V was trimmed by 0 bases and J by 4 bases, leaving 11 bases between them. The CDR3 loop is CASSLAGGQGNTIYF. CDR3 DNA: TGCGCCAGCAGCTTGGCCGGAGGGCAAGGAAACACCATATATTTT. Looking up the rest from reference TRBV5-1 and TRBJ1-3 gives the full variable domain: KAGVTQTPRYLIKTRGQQVTLSCSPISGHRSVSWYQQTPGQGLQFLFEYFSETQRNKGNFPGRFSGRQFSNSRSEMNVSTLELGDSALYLCASSLAGGQGNTIYFGEGSWLTVV.

The rearrangement links TRBV6-6 to TRBJ2-3; 10 bases agree with TRBD1. The CDR3 totals 14 residues. V lost 6 bases, J lost 5 bases, and 5 bases stayed unmatched. Germline-derived CDR1 and CDR2 are MNHNY and SVGAGI (reference sequence). CDR3 in amino acids: CASRKTGGGDTQYF. The CDR3 nucleotides read TGTGCCAGCAGGAAGACAGGGGGCGGAGATACGCAGTATTTT.

The gene calls are TRBV5-1 and TRBJ1-1, with a possible D match to TRBD1 (6 bases). The germline V gene has CDR1 SGHRS and CDR2 YFSETQ. The CDR3 runs to 15 residues. V shed 1 base and J shed 0 bases, with 10 bases lying between them. The CDR3 sequence: CASSLTGHLNTEAFF. The DNA for the CDR3 is TGCGCCAGCAGCTTGACGGGACACCTGAACACTGAAGCTTTCTTT.

V gene TRBV11-2 combines with J gene TRBJ2-1; the match to TRBD2 covers 13 bases. From germline, CDR1 is SGHAT and CDR2 FQNNGV. With 5 bases clipped from V and 7 bases from J, the junction kept 14 bases outside the gene matches. The CDR3 consists of 18 residues. CDR3 protein: CASSQQLLAGGPRNEQFF. Here the CDR3 DNA reads TGTGCCAGCAGCCAACAGTTACTAGCGGGGGGGCCCCGGAATGAGCAGTTCTTC.

V gene TRBV19 combines with J gene TRBJ1-5; 7 nucleotides align to TRBD1. Losses at the gene ends were 3 bases for V and 1 base for J; bases not matched to a gene: 3. The CDR3 runs to 15 residues. The germline CDR1 and CDR2 sequences are LNHDA and SQIVND (reference sequence). The CDR3 sequence: CASSITGVSNQPQHF. CDR3 DNA: TGTGCCAGTAGTATTACAGGGGTAAGCAATCAGCCCCAGCATTTT.